These 8 T cell receptor beta chains originate from one sample sequenced in a study of cytomegalovirus exposure and HLA in healthy donors. The assay was immunoSEQ multiplex PCR, and TCRdb's table has in-frame clones only and misses some. The table lists about 130,000 clones, about 80% of them singletons. The sample taken for sequencing was PBMCs. Receptors were obtained from a man aged 25 to 40 in good health and CMV-seropositive.

The J gene is TRBJ2-3, the V gene TRBV14; TRBD1 agrees at 7 bases. This CDR3 is built from 14 residues. In germline, CDR1 is SGHDN, CDR2 FVKESK. Trimming took 6 bases from V and 6 from J; bases not matched to a gene: 9. The CDR3 sequence is CASSQQGTADTQYF. The CDR3 DNA sequence: TGTGCCAGCAGTCAACAGGGGACAGCGGATACGCAGTATTTT.

The rearrangement joins TRBV7-7 to TRBJ2-3; D is perhaps TRBD2 (5 bases). This CDR3 comprises 15 residues. Deletions cut 2 bases from V and 1 base from J, with 10 bases between. The germline gives CDR1 SSHAT, CDR2 FNYEAQ (reference sequence). The DNA of the CDR3 is TGTGCCAGCAGCTTAAGTCTAGCTGGCACAGATACGCAGTATTTT. Translation: CASSLSLAGTDTQYF. Complete variable domain (other parts from reference TRBV7-7 and TRBJ2-3): GAGVSQSPRYKVTKRGQDVTLRCDPISSHATLYWYQQALGQGPEFLTYFNYEAQPDKSGLPSDRFSAERPEGSISTLTIQRTEQRDSAMYRCASSLSLAGTDTQYFGPGTRLTVL.

This chain uses TRBV2 with TRBJ2-7; no firm D call. This CDR3 contains 13 residues. The germline V gene encodes CDR1 SNHLY and CDR2 FYNNEI. Trimming took 3 bases from V and 0 from J, leaving 6 bases between them. CDR3 protein: CASSDGASYEQYF. The CDR3 DNA sequence: TGTGCCAGCAGTGACGGAGCCTCCTACGAGCAGTACTTC.

CDR3 sequence: CATSGSGGETQYF. In DNA form, the CDR3 reads TGTGCCACTAGCGGGAGCGGGGGTGAGACCCAGTACTTC. The chain is built from TRBV7-7 and TRBJ2-5, with TRBD2 identical over 10 bases. CDR3 length equals 13 residues. Losses at the gene ends were 10 bases for V and 5 bases for J; bases not matched to a gene: 7. CDR1 is SSHAT and CDR2 is FNYEAQ in the germline V gene (reference sequence).

The V gene is TRBV23-1, the J gene TRBJ2-7; D ambiguous. Being an ORF, TRBV23-1 has a function that is uncertain. The CDR3 loop spans 15 amino acids. V was cut by 2 bases and J by 0 bases, with 11 bases left in between. In DNA, the CDR3 is TGCGCCAGCAGTCAACCGTCGAGTAACTCCTACGAGCAGTACTTC. This sequence encodes CASSQPSSNSYEQYF.

The V call is TRBV6-1, the J call TRBJ1-1; D unresolved. The germline V and J ends were trimmed by 1 base and 11 bases, with 26 bases remaining between them. CDR1 and CDR2 (germline): MNHNS, SASEGT. There are 17 residues in the CDR3. The CDR3 nucleotides are TGTGCCAGCAGTGAAGTCCAGCGAGGGTTGGGCAGTCAAGCGGCTTTCTTT. Amino acids: CASSEVQRGLGSQAAFF.

This chain's CDR3 is CASSVAPGLAGGRPGELFF. CDR3 in DNA: TGTGCCAGCAGCGTAGCCCCGGGACTAGCGGGGGGGCGCCCCGGGGAGCTGTTTTTT. V is TRBV9 and J is TRBJ2-2; 16 bases align to TRBD2. The CDR3 has 19 amino acids. Looked up from germline, CDR1 is SGDLS and CDR2 is YYNGEE. With V trimmed by 0 bases and J by 6 bases, 8 bases remained unmatched.

This rearrangement joins TRBV27 to TRBJ2-1, with 9 bases lining up with TRBD1. Germline V gene sequence: CDR1 MNHEY, CDR2 SMNVEV (reference sequence). V lost 10 bases to trimming and J lost 5 bases; unmatched junction nucleotides: 18. The length of the CDR3 is 17 residues. The CDR3 loop reads CATRAEPGQGSHNEQFF. The CDR3 DNA reads TGTGCCACCCGAGCCGAGCCGGGACAGGGATCCCACAATGAGCAGTTCTTC.